This T cell receptor beta chain comes out of a study of T-cell reconstitution after alpha-beta-depleted transplantation in children. Notes on the study in general: After transplant, high TCRbeta diversity at day 60 in some patients arose from surviving recipient T cells and thymic progenitors. Alpha-beta T cells present about two months after transplant were reported to originate from several hundred expanded graft clones.

Trimming took 5 bases from V and 1 from J; bases not matched to a gene: 4. This CDR3 is built from 15 residues. Per the germline V gene, CDR1 is SGHTA and CDR2 is FQGNSA. TCRbeta library preparation incorporated unique molecular identifiers. TCRdb used MiXCR to reprocess the PCR reads, holding one entry per CDR3 protein. The sample carries 500,000 to 600,000 distinct CDR3 sequences, approximately 30% recorded once. This clonotype was detected only a few times. The antigen is not known. This receptor was identified in a boy under three years old with Wiskott-Aldrich syndrome, due to receive a stem cell transplant. This sample comprised PBMCs, obtained before TCRalphabeta/CD19-depleted stem cell transplant. The chain is built from TRBV7-2 and TRBJ2-3; 9 bases line up with TRBD2. The CDR3 region is CASSPWTSGTDTQYF. The CDR3 bases are TGTGCCAGCAGCCCATGGACTAGCGGCACAGATACGCAGTATTTT.